Below are 31 T cell receptor beta chains sequenced from a single sample in a study of T cell responses to AZD1222 COVID-19 vaccine (dated by TCRdb to about 2021). The sample's time point label, in plain terms: baseline before first vaccination. Library method: the immunoSEQ multiplex PCR assay. TCRdb mirrors the immuneACCESS table, restricted to in-frame sequences. Some clones are absent from its copies; in checked studies, under half trace to an unresolved V gene, and the reason for the others is unknown. The sample yields 150,000 or so clones; approximately 90% were counted once. Approximately 4.7% of the sample comes from the top ten. The specimen comprised peripheral blood, sampled on day 0 of AZD1222 vaccination. The receptors were gathered from an adult in good health.

V is TRBV3-1 (or the pseudogene TRBV3-2) and J is TRBJ2-7, with a weak D call TRBD1 (6 bases). This CDR3 is built from 12 residues. The germline V gene has CDR1 LGHDT and CDR2 YNNKEL (reference sequence). The germline V and J ends were trimmed by 3 bases and 6 bases, with 9 bases remaining between them. The chain's CDR3 is CASSHTRGEQYF. In DNA form, the CDR3 reads TGTGCCAGCAGCCATACCAGGGGCGAGCAGTACTTC.

J is TRBJ2-7 and V is TRBV7-3; 7 nucleotides agree with TRBD2. The germline gives CDR1 SGHTA, CDR2 FQGTGA. V lost 2 bases and J lost 0; bases outside the gene matches: 4. CDR3 length: 15 amino acids. The CDR3 nucleotides read TGTGCCAGCAGCTTAGGTAGCGGGTACTCCTACGAGCAGTACTTC. This gives the protein CASSLGSGYSYEQYF.

The gene calls are TRBV2 and TRBJ2-7; the D is unclear. V shed 7 bases and J shed 5 bases, with 15 bases lying between them. Looked up from germline, CDR1 is SNHLY and CDR2 is FYNNEI. The CDR3 has 13 amino acids. This CDR3 reads CASKRPAEDEQYF. DNA for the CDR3: TGTGCCAGCAAAAGACCCGCCGAGGACGAGCAGTACTTC.

V gene TRBV10-1 combines with J gene TRBJ1-1; D gene uncertain. This CDR3 is 15 amino acids long. The V end was cut by 5 bases, the J end by 1 base, with 14 bases between. Germline V gives CDR1 WNHNN, CDR2 SYGVQD (reference sequence). CDR3 residues: CASSTRRHKNTEAFF. The CDR3 region has the DNA TGCGCCAGCAGTACCCGTAGACACAAGAACACTGAAGCTTTCTTT.

This clone occurred once. CDR3 residues: CASSNQPQGKTGELFF. CDR3 nucleotides: TGTGCCAGCAGTAATCAACCACAAGGAAAAACCGGGGAGCTGTTTTTT. This chain uses TRBV27 with TRBJ2-2; D ambiguous. CDR3 length equals 16 residues. Deletions cut 5 bases from V and 5 bases from J, with 18 bases between. The germline CDR1 and CDR2 sequences are MNHEY and SMNVEV (reference sequence).

The table lists this clone with a few counts. DNA for the CDR3: TGTGCCGGACGGCGGAGGACCTACGAGCAGTACTTC. Protein: CAGRRRTYEQYF. The chain carries TRBV30 and TRBJ2-7, with D maybe TRBD2 (5 bases). Trimming left V 8 bases short and J 2 bases short, with 13 bases between. Germline V gene lookup returns CDR1 GTSNPN and CDR2 SVGIG (reference sequence). This CDR3 has 12 amino acids. Looking up the rest from reference TRBV30 and TRBJ2-7 gives the full variable domain: SQTIHQWPATLVQPVGSPLSLECTVEGTSNPNLYWYRQAAGRGLQLLFYSVGIGQISSEVPQNLSASRPQDRQFILSSKKLLLSDSGFYLCAGRRRTYEQYFGPGTRLTVT.

The chain joins TRBV19 to TRBJ2-1; 10 nucleotides match TRBD1. The trim removed 10 bases at V and 6 bases at J, leaving 12 bases unmatched. There are 15 residues in the CDR3. Germline V gene sequence: CDR1 LNHDA, CDR2 SQIVND (reference sequence). The CDR3 loop reads CATTGGAFRFNEQFF. CDR3 nucleotide sequence: TGTGCCACGACAGGGGGCGCATTTAGATTCAATGAGCAGTTCTTC.

This clone was recorded once. The rearrangement links TRBV5-1 to TRBJ1-4; TRBD1 aligns across 7 bases. The CDR3 length is 17 residues. Germline CDR1 reads SGHRS; CDR2 reads YFSETQ. The J segment lost 2 bases and the V segment lost 4 bases, leaving 11 bases of the junction unmatched. The CDR3 DNA reads as TGCGCCAGCAGCCCCAAACCTTCGACAGGGACTAATGAAAAACTGTTTTTT. Translated, it gives CASSPKPSTGTNEKLFF. The whole variable domain, remainder taken from reference TRBV5-1 and TRBJ1-4, is KAGVTQTPRYLIKTRGQQVTLSCSPISGHRSVSWYQQTPGQGLQFLFEYFSETQRNKGNFPGRFSGRQFSNSRSEMNVSTLELGDSALYLCASSPKPSTGTNEKLFFGSGTQLSVL.

The genes are TRBV19 and TRBJ1-1, with D maybe TRBD1 (6 bases). V was pared by 9 bases and J by 4 bases, with 21 bases between. CDR1 is LNHDA and CDR2 is SQIVND in the germline V gene (reference sequence). This CDR3 is 15 amino acids long. CDR3 DNA sequence: TGTGCCAGCTTTACTGAGGGGGGTCGGGCCACTGAAGCTTTCTTT. Its translation: CASFTEGGRATEAFF.

The chain combines TRBV7-9 with TRBJ1-1; perhaps TRBD1 as D (6 bases). This CDR3 is 16 amino acids long. The germline V and J ends were trimmed by 6 bases and 1 base, with 18 bases remaining between them. The germline V gene encodes CDR1 SEHNR and CDR2 FQNEAQ (reference sequence). CDR3 bases: TGTGCCAGCAGAGAGCTAGAGGGGACAACGAACACTGAAGCTTTCTTT. Protein sequence: CASRELEGTTNTEAFF.

The chain carries TRBV7-2 and TRBJ2-1; D gene uncertain. V gave up 6 bases and J gave up 1 base, with 10 bases separating them. Germline V gives CDR1 SGHTA, CDR2 FQGNSA. The CDR3 totals 14 residues. The CDR3: CASSLRTSYNEQFF. Here the CDR3 DNA reads TGTGCCAGCAGTCTTAGGACGTCCTACAATGAGCAGTTCTTC.

V gene TRBV19 combines with J gene TRBJ1-2; D is undetermined. CDR1 and CDR2 (germline): LNHDA, SQIVND (reference sequence). The CDR3 loop spans 12 amino acids. The V end lost 5 bases, the J end lost 4 bases, and 8 bases lay between the germline ends. The CDR3 protein is CASSPGLYGYTF. As DNA, the CDR3 is TGTGCCAGTAGTCCTGGACTCTATGGCTACACCTTC.

The count of this clone is one. The chain is built from TRBV30 and TRBJ1-3, with D hard to call. The CDR3 runs 12 residues. CDR1 is GTSNPN and CDR2 is SVGIG in the germline V gene (reference sequence). V lost 0 bases, J lost 3 bases, and 3 bases lay in between. The CDR3 DNA is TGTGCCTGGAGTGTGGGTGGAAACACCATATATTTT. Protein sequence: CAWSVGGNTIYF.

The gene calls are TRBV15 and TRBJ2-7; D unclear. V was trimmed by 1 base and J by 0 bases, leaving 7 bases between them. Germline loops: CDR1 LNHNV, CDR2 YYDKDF (reference sequence). This CDR3 contains 14 residues. CDR3 region: CATSRAVLSYEQYF. For the CDR3, the DNA is TGTGCCACCAGCAGAGCGGTTCTCTCCTACGAGCAGTACTTC.

The V call is TRBV5-6, the J call TRBJ1-2; unclear D gene. CDR1 is SGHDT and CDR2 is YYEEEE in the germline V gene. This CDR3 has 13 residues. Trimming took off 5 bases at V and 8 bases at J, with 16 bases between the two ends. CDR3 protein: CASRHREPRGYTF. DNA of the CDR3: TGTGCCAGCAGACACCGGGAGCCCCGCGGCTACACCTTC.

This clone was picked up one time. The germline gene is not matched at one end of the junction; a read error may be the cause. The chain recombines TRBV19 with TRBJ2-7; the D gene could be TRBD1 or TRBD2 (7 bases each). Per the germline V gene, CDR1 is LNHDA and CDR2 is SQIVND (reference sequence). The CDR3 is 16 residues long. The CDR3 loop reads CASSLESGGQTYEQYF. Written as DNA, the CDR3 is TGTGCCAGTAGTCTAGAATCGGGGGGACAGACGTACGAGCAGTACTTC.

This clone was seen once. This chain links TRBV13 with TRBJ2-3; D gene ambiguous. V lost 5 bases and J 0 bases, leaving 3 bases between the germline ends. The CDR3 runs to 12 residues. Germline V gives CDR1 PRHDT, CDR2 FYEKMQ (reference sequence). The chain's CDR3 is CASSLSTDTQYF. The CDR3, as DNA: TGTGCCAGCAGCCTTAGCACAGATACGCAGTATTTT.

This clone was picked up one time. The rearrangement links TRBV19 to TRBJ1-4, with a tentative D call TRBD1 (6 bases). Trimming pared 9 bases from V and 4 bases from J, leaving 27 bases between. CDR1 and CDR2 from the germline V gene are LNHDA and SQIVND (reference sequence). The CDR3 totals 18 residues. CDR3 sequence reads: CARTNLPAQTGVNEKLFF. CDR3 nucleotides: TGTGCCAGGACTAATTTACCCGCCCAGACAGGTGTTAATGAAAAACTGTTTTTT.

This sequence joins TRBV28 and TRBJ2-2; the D gene is possibly TRBD1 (6 bases). The CDR3 is made up of 15 amino acids. Trimming left V 7 bases short and J 5 bases short, with 17 bases between. CDR1 and CDR2 from the germline V gene are MDHEN and SYDVKM. The CDR3 is CASISGQRRTGELFF. For the CDR3, the DNA is TGTGCCAGCATCTCCGGACAGCGGCGAACCGGGGAGCTGTTTTTT.

The chain employs TRBV24-1 and TRBJ1-1; 9 bases align to TRBD1. The V gene's germline CDR1 is KGHDR and CDR2 SFDVKD. This CDR3 contains 13 residues. V dropped 8 bases and J dropped 3; count of bases not matched to a gene: 3. The CDR3 spells CATTDRGHTEAFF. CDR3 DNA: TGTGCCACCACGGACAGGGGACACACTGAAGCTTTCTTT.

This clone was seen just once. The chain carries TRBV30 and TRBJ1-2; a possible D gene is TRBD1 (6 bases). V was trimmed by 2 bases and J by 3 bases, leaving 13 bases between them. The CDR3 covers 14 residues. Germline-derived CDR1 and CDR2 are GTSNPN and SVGIG (reference sequence). CDR3 sequence (DNA): TGTGCCTGGAGTTTCGGGGACAAGGACTATGGCTACACCTTC. Protein: CAWSFGDKDYGYTF. Based on the CDR3 plus reference TRBV30 and TRBJ1-2, the full variable domain is SQTIHQWPATLVQPVGSPLSLECTVEGTSNPNLYWYRQAAGRGLQLLFYSVGIGQISSEVPQNLSASRPQDRQFILSSKKLLLSDSGFYLCAWSFGDKDYGYTFGSGTRLTVV.

The J gene is TRBJ2-1, the V gene TRBV5-4, with D uncertain. CDR1 and CDR2 from the germline V gene are SGHNT and YYREEE (reference sequence). The V and J ends lost 3 bases and 7 bases respectively, with 8 bases between them. The CDR3 contains 12 residues. The CDR3 protein is CASSSMGNEQFF. The CDR3 DNA reads TGTGCCAGCAGCTCAATGGGGAATGAGCAGTTCTTC.

The CDR3 DNA reads TGTGCCAGCAGTCAGGGACAGGGGGCTGGGGAGCAGTACTTC. Protein: CASSQGQGAGEQYF. This chain joins TRBV28 and TRBJ2-7, with 12 bases matching TRBD1. CDR1 and CDR2 (germline): MDHEN, SYDVKM. CDR3 length equals 14 residues. V lost 5 bases to trimming and J lost 7 bases; unmatched junction nucleotides: 6.

The chain has TRBV10-3 and TRBJ2-7, with D perhaps TRBD2 (5 bases). CDR1 and CDR2 (germline): ENHRY, SYGVKD. The CDR3 totals 12 residues. V was cut by 8 bases and J by 3 bases, with 11 bases left in between. Written as DNA, the CDR3 is TGTGCCATCGGATCCAGCGGCTACGAGCAGTACTTC. Encoded protein: CAIGSSGYEQYF.

This clone has a handful of counts. The genes are TRBV5-8 and TRBJ1-3, with D unclear. Trimming cost V 4 bases and J 1 base, with 21 bases left between them. Germline V gene lookup returns CDR1 SGHTS and CDR2 YDEGEE. This CDR3 comprises 18 residues. The CDR3 reads CASSRPPGRVSSGNTIYF. The DNA of the CDR3 is TGTGCCAGCAGCCGTCCTCCCGGGAGGGTATCATCTGGAAACACCATATATTTT.

The chain recombines TRBV4-1 with TRBJ2-7; 13 positions agree with TRBD2. The trim removed 0 bases at V and 4 bases at J, leaving 12 bases unmatched. The CDR3 totals 19 residues. Looked up from germline, CDR1 is MGHRA and CDR2 is YSYEKL. CDR3: CASSQDWRHGTSGTYEQYF. DNA of the CDR3: TGCGCCAGCAGCCAAGATTGGAGACACGGGACTAGCGGGACTTACGAGCAGTACTTC.

The rearrangement links TRBV28 to TRBJ2-1; 10 bases match TRBD2. V trimming: 6 bases; J trimming: 7 bases; junction bases outside the gene matches: 12. The CDR3 totals 16 residues. Germline lookup yields CDR1 MDHEN and CDR2 SYDVKM. CDR3 DNA sequence: TGTGCCAGCAGGACCCTTCTAGCGGGAGTTCGTAATGAGCAGTTCTTC. Its translation: CASRTLLAGVRNEQFF.

The rearrangement uses TRBV2 and TRBJ2-2; 9 nucleotides agree with TRBD1. Per germline, CDR1 SNHLY and CDR2 FYNNEI. Trimming removed 6 bases from V and 3 bases from J; junction bases left unmatched: 8. The CDR3 sequence is 16 residues long. The CDR3 region is CASRDGQGTYTGELFF. The CDR3 region has the DNA TGTGCCAGCAGAGACGGACAGGGGACGTACACCGGGGAGCTGTTTTTT.

The chain employs TRBV10-2 and TRBJ2-1, with TRBD2 matching 7 bases. Per germline, CDR1 WSHSY and CDR2 SAAADI. The CDR3 sequence is 15 residues long. The J segment lost 0 bases and the V segment lost 5 bases, leaving 4 bases of the junction unmatched. The CDR3 reads CASSTSGASYNEQFF. As DNA, the CDR3 is TGCGCCAGCAGTACAAGCGGGGCCTCCTACAATGAGCAGTTCTTC.

The V call is TRBV6-4, the J call TRBJ2-6, with no clear D. This CDR3 spans 15 amino acids. Trimming stripped 0 bases from V and 2 bases from J, with 5 bases between. From germline, CDR1 is MRHNA and CDR2 SNTAGT. This CDR3 is CASSDSGAGANVLTF. The CDR3, as DNA: TGTGCCAGCAGTGACTCCGGCGCTGGGGCCAACGTCCTGACTTTC.

The chain has TRBV24-1 and TRBJ1-2, with D maybe TRBD1 (5 bases). From germline, CDR1 is KGHDR and CDR2 SFDVKD. This CDR3 has 13 residues. V lost 3 bases, J lost 5 bases, and 9 bases lay in between. The CDR3 region has the DNA TGTGCCACCAGTGATGGGACCCTATATGGCTACACCTTC. It specifies CATSDGTLYGYTF.